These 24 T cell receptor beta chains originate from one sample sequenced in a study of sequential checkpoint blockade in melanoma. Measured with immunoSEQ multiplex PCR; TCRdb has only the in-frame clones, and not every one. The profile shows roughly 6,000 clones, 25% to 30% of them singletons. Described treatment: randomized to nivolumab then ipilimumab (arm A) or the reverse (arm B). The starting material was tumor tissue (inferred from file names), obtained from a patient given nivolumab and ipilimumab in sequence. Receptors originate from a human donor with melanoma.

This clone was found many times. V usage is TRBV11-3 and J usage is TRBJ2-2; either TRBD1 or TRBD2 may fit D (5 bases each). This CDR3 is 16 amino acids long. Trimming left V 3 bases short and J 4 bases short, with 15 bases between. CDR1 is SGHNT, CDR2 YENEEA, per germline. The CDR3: CASSFGAAGGTGELFF. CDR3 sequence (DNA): TGTGCCAGCAGCTTTGGGGCGGCAGGAGGCACCGGGGAGCTGTTTTTT.

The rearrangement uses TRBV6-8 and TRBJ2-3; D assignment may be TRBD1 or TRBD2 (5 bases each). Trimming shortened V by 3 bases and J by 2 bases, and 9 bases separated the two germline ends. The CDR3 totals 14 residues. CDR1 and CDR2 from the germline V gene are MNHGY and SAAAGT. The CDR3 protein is CASSYKGPTDTQYF. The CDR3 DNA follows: TGTGCCAGCAGTTATAAGGGACCCACAGATACGCAGTATTTT.

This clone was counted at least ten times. The CDR3 DNA reads as TGTGCCAGCAGCTTTAGCGGGGGGTCCACAGATACGCAGTATTTT. Its protein is CASSFSGGSTDTQYF. V and J are TRBV9 and TRBJ2-3; 10 bases align to TRBD2. The V gene end was trimmed by 4 bases and the J gene end by 2 bases; junction bases not matched to a gene: 4. Germline V gene data show CDR1 as SGDLS and CDR2 as YYNGEE. The CDR3 runs 15 residues.

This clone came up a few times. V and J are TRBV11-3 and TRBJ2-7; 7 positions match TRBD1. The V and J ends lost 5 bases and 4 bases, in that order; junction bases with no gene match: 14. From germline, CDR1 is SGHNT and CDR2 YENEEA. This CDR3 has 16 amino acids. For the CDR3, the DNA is TGTGCCAGCAGCCCTCAATACGGGACAGACCAATACGAGCAGTACTTC. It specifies CASSPQYGTDQYEQYF.

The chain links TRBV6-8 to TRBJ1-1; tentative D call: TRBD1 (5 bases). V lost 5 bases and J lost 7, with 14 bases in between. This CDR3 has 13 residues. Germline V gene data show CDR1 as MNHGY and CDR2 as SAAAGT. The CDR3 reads CASSDRTRGEAFF. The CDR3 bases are TGTGCCAGCAGTGACAGAACAAGAGGTGAAGCTTTCTTT.

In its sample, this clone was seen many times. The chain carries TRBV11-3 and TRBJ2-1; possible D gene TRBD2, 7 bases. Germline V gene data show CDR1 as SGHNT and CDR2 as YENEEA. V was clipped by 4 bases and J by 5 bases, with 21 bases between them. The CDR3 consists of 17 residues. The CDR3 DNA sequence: TGTGCCAGCAGCTCAACTCTAGCGGAGAAGGGGGACAATGAGCAGTTCTTC. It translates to CASSSTLAEKGDNEQFF.

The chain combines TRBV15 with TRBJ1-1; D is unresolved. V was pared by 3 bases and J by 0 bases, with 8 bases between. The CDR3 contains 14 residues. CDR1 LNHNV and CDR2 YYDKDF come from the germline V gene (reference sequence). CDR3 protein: CATSSPALNTEAFF. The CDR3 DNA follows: TGTGCCACCAGCAGTCCCGCCCTGAACACTGAAGCTTTCTTT.

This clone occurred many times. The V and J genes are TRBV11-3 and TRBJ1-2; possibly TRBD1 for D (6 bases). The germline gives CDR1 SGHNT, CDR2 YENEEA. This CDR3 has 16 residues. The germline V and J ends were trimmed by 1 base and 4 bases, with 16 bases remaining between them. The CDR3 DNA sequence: TGTGCCAGCAGCTTAGTTCGTCAGGGGCAAGGCTATGGCTACACCTTC. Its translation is CASSLVRQGQGYGYTF.

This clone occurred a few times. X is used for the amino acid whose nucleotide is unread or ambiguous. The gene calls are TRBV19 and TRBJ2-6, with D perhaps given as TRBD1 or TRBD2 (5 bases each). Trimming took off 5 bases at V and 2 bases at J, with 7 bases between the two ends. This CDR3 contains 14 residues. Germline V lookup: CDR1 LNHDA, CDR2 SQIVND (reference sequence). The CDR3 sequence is CASSGDXGANVLTF. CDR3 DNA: TGTGCCAGTAGTGGGGACKCTGGGGCCAACGTCCTGACTTTC.

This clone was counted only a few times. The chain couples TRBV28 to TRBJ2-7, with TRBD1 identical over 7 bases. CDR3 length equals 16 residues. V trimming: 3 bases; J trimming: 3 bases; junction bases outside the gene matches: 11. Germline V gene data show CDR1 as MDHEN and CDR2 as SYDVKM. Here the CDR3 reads CASSFGRLGGYYEQYF. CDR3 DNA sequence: TGTGCCAGCAGTTTCGGACGGTTAGGGGGCTACTACGAGCAGTACTTC.

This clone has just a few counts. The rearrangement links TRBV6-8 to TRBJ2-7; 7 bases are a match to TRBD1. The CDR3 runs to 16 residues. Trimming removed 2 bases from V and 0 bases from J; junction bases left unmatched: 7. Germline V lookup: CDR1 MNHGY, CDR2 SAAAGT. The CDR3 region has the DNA TGTGCCAGCAGTTACCTAGGGACAGCAATCTCCTACGAGCAGTACTTC. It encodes CASSYLGTAISYEQYF.

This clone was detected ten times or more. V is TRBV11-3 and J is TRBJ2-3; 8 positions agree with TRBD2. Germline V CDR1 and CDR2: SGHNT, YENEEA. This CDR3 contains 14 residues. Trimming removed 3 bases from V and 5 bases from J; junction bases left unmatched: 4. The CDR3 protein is CASSFGLAGDTQYF. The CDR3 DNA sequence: TGTGCCAGCAGCTTTGGCCTAGCGGGAGATACGCAGTATTTT. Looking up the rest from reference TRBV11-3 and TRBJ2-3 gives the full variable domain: EAGVVQSPRYKIIEKKQPVAFWCNPISGHNTLYWYLQNLGQGPELLIRYENEEAVDDSQLPKDRFSAERLKGVDSTLKIQPAELGDSAVYLCASSFGLAGDTQYFGPGTRLTVL.

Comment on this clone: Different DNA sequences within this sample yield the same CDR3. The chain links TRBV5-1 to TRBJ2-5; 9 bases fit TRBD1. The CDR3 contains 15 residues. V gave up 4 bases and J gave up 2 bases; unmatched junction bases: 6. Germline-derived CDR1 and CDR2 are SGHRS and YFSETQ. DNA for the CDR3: TGCGCCAGCAGCAGGGACAGGGTGGGTCAAGAGACCCAGTACTTC. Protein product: CASSRDRVGQETQYF.

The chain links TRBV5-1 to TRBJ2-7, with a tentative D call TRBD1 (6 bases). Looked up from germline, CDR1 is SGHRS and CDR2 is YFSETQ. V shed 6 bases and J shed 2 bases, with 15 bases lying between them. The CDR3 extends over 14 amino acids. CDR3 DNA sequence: TGCGCCAGCAAACCGGGACATTCTGCCTACGAGCAGTACTTC. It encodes CASKPGHSAYEQYF. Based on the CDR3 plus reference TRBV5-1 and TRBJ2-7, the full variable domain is KAGVTQTPRYLIKTRGQQVTLSCSPISGHRSVSWYQQTPGQGLQFLFEYFSETQRNKGNFPGRFSGRQFSNSRSEMNVSTLELGDSALYLCASKPGHSAYEQYFGPGTRLTVT.

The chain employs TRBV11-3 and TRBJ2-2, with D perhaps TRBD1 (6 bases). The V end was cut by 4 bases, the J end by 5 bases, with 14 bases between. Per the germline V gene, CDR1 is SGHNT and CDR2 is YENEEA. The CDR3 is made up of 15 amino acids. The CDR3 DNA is TGTGCCAGCAGCTCCGGACAGTTAATAACCGGGGAGCTGTTTTTT. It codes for CASSSGQLITGELFF.

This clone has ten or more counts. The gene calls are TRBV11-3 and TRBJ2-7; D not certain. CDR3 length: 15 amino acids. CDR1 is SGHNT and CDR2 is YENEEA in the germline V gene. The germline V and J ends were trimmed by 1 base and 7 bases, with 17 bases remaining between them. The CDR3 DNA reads TGTGCCAGCAGCTTAGTCTTCTGGGAACATGGGGAGCAGTACTTC. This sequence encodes CASSLVFWEHGEQYF.

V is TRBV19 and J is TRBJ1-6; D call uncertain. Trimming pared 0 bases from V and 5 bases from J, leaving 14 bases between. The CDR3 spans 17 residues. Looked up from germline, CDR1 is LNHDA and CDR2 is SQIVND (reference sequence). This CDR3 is CASSIDPLGRDNSPLHF. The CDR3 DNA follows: TGTGCCAGTAGTATAGATCCCTTAGGACGGGATAATTCACCCCTCCACTTT.

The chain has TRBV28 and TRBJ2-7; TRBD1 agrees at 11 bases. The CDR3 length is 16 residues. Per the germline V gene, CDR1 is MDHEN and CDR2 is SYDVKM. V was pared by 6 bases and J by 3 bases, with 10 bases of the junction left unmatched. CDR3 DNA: TGTGCCAGCAGCGCCTCGGGACAGGGGGTATACTACGAGCAGTACTTC. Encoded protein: CASSASGQGVYYEQYF.

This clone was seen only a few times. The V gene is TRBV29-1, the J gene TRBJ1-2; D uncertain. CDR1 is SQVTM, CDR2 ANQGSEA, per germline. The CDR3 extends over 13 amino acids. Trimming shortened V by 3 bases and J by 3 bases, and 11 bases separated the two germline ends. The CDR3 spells CSVDRRGDYGYTF. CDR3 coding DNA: TGCAGCGTTGACCGTCGGGGAGACTATGGCTACACCTTC.

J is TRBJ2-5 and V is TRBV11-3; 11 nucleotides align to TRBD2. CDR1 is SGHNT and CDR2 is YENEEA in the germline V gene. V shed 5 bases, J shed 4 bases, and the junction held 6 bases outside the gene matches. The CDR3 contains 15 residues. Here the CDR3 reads CASSAGLAEGETQYF. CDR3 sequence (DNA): TGTGCCAGCAGCGCGGGACTAGCGGAGGGAGAGACCCAGTACTTC.

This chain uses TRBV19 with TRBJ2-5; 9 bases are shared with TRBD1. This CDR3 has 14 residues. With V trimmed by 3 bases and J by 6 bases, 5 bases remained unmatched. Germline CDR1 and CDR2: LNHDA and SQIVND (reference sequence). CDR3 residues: CASSITGGGKTQYF. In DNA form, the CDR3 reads TGTGCCAGTAGTATCACAGGGGGCGGGAAGACCCAGTACTTC.

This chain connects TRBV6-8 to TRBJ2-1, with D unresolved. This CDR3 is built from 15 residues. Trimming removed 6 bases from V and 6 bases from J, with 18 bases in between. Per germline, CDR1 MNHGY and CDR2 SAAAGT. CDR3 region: CASSLSFGDPNEQFF. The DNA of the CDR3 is TGTGCCAGCAGCCTTTCCTTCGGAGACCCCAATGAGCAGTTCTTC.

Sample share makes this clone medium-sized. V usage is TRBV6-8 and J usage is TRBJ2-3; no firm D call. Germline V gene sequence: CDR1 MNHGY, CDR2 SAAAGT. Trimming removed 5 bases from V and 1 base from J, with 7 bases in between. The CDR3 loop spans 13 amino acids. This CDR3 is CASSLGGTDTQYF. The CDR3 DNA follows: TGTGCCAGCAGTCTGGGTGGCACAGATACGCAGTATTTT.

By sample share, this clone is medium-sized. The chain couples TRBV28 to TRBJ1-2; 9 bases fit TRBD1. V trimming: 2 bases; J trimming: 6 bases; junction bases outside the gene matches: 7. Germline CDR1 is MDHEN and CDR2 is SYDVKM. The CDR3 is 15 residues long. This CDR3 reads CASSLTGGQVHGYTF. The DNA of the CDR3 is TGTGCCAGCAGTTTAACAGGGGGCCAAGTCCATGGCTACACCTTC.